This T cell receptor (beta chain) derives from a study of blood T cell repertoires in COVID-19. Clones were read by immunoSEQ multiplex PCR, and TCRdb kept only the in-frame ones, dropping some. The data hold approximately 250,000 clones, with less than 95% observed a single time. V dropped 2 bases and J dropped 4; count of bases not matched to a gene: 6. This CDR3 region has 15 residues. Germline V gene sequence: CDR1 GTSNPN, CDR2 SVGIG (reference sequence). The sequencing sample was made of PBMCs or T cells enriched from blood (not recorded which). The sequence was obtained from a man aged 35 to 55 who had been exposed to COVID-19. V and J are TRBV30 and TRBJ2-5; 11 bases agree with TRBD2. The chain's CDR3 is CAWSSGLAGGETQYF. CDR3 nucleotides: TGTGCCTGGAGTTCCGGCCTAGCGGGAGGAGAGACCCAGTACTTC. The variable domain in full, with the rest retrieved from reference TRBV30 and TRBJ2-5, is SQTIHQWPATLVQPVGSPLSLECTVEGTSNPNLYWYRQAAGRGLQLLFYSVGIGQISSEVPQNLSASRPQDRQFILSSKKLLLSDSGFYLCAWSSGLAGGETQYFGPGTRLLVL.